The T cell receptor beta chain under discussion was sequenced for a study of OX40 agonist ivuxolimab in advanced cancers. At the level of the study: Dose-escalation patients suffered from hepatocellular carcinoma, melanoma, renal cell or head and neck cancer. Three individuals attained partial responses, comprising one hepatocellular carcinoma case and two cutaneous melanoma cases.

Study observations and caveats: Clones of CD4+ and CD8+ blood T cells grew by week 6 at doses of 0.1 to 3.0 mg/kg.

The CDR3 has 15 residues. Germline V gene lookup returns CDR1 SGHDN and CDR2 FVKESK. V lost 6 bases to trimming and J lost 6 bases; unmatched junction nucleotides: 11. A note on this clone: Antigen unknown.

The data were produced by immunoSEQ multiplex PCR, yet TCRdb's version contains in-frame clones alone and is incomplete. The sample consists of almost 85,000 clones, 94% of them appearing once. V is TRBV14 and J is TRBJ2-3; TRBD1 agrees at 8 bases. The input for sequencing was CD4+ or CD8+ T cells sorted from blood, taken in a trial of the OX40 agonist ivuxolimab. The TCR comes from an adult with an advanced solid tumor such as melanoma, head and neck, liver or kidney cancer. Here the CDR3 reads CASRRGQGTADTQYF. The CDR3 coding sequence is TGTGCCAGCAGGAGAGGACAGGGAACCGCCGATACGCAGTATTTT. The entire variable domain, with the rest obtained from reference TRBV14 and TRBJ2-3, is as follows: EAGVTQFPSHSVIEKGQTVTLRCDPISGHDNLYWYRRVMGKEIKFLLHFVKESKQDESGMPNNRFLAERTGGTYSTLKVQPAELEDSGVYFCASRRGQGTADTQYFGPGTRLTVL.